Presented here are 26 T cell receptor beta chains from one specimen sequenced in a study of radiation and T cells in renal cell carcinoma (dated by TCRdb to 2020 to 2021). Receptor amplification or capture employed the immunoSEQ multiplex PCR assay. TCRdb mirrors the immuneACCESS table, restricted to in-frame sequences. Some clones are absent from its copies; in checked studies, under half trace to an unresolved V gene, and the reason for the others is unknown. The sample contains some 120,000 clones, more than 70% of them found a single time. 5.8% of the sample lies in the top ten. The label giving this sample's time point can be read as: blood 2 weeks post-SBRT. The meaning of the sample's treatment or condition label: 15 Gy SBRT to primary tumor, nephrectomy 4 weeks later. Here the sequenced sample was blood, taken from a patient whose treatment included radiotherapy and nephrectomy. These receptors all come from a woman aged 70-85 years with renal cell carcinoma.

The chain links TRBV28 to TRBJ2-4; D not certain. Germline CDR1 MDHEN, CDR2 SYDVKM. There are 16 residues in the CDR3. V lost 2 bases to trimming and J lost 2 bases, with 13 bases between them. The CDR3 region is CASSLRGRVTKNIQYF. Written as DNA, the CDR3 is TGTGCCAGCAGTTTAAGAGGAAGAGTCACCAAAAACATTCAGTACTTC.

Only one count was recorded for this clone. This chain links TRBV7-9 with TRBJ1-2; 7 bases map to TRBD1. This CDR3 comprises 14 residues. The junction had 10 bases not matched to a gene; V was cut back by 5 bases and J by 7 bases. The germline gives CDR1 SEHNR, CDR2 FQNEAQ (reference sequence). In nucleotides, the CDR3 is TGTGCCAGCAGCACGGGAGGGACAGAGGCTGGCTACACCTTC. Protein: CASSTGGTEAGYTF.

This clone was recorded only once. CDR3 sequence: CASSKDVRTGVYEQYF. CDR3 DNA: TGTGCCAGCAGCAAAGATGTCAGGACAGGGGTTTACGAGCAGTACTTC. The rearrangement joins TRBV21-1 to TRBJ2-7; the DNA was not used to check the table's D call, TRBD1. TRBV21-1 is a pseudogene segment. The CDR3 extends over 16 amino acids.

The chain carries TRBV5-1 and TRBJ2-7; D is possibly TRBD1 (6 bases). Trimming stripped 4 bases from V and 5 bases from J, with 16 bases between. CDR3 size: 14 residues. Germline CDR1 is SGHRS and CDR2 is YFSETQ. In nucleotides, the CDR3 is TGCGCCAGCAGCCCGCTAACAGGGTTGAACGAGCAGTACTTC. This translates into CASSPLTGLNEQYF.

This clone was observed a single time. The V gene is TRBV2, the J gene TRBJ2-1, with 14 bases matching TRBD2. Germline assignment: CDR1 SNHLY and CDR2 FYNNEI. The CDR3 contains 14 residues. V shed 4 bases, J shed 9 bases, and the junction held 2 bases outside the gene matches. CDR3 in amino acids: CASSGLAGGFEQFF. Here the CDR3 DNA reads TGTGCCAGCAGTGGACTAGCGGGGGGGTTTGAGCAGTTCTTC.

The genes are TRBV5-4 and TRBJ2-2; 10 positions agree with TRBD2. The V gene end was trimmed by 1 base and the J gene end by 6 bases; junction bases not matched to a gene: 6. CDR3 length: 16 amino acids. CDR1 SGHNT and CDR2 YYREEE come from the germline V gene (reference sequence). The CDR3 loop is CASSLSGGALAGELFF. The CDR3 bases are TGTGCCAGCAGCTTGAGCGGGGGGGCTTTGGCCGGGGAGCTGTTTTTT.

This sequence joins TRBV5-1 and TRBJ2-3, with D unclear. Germline V gene lookup returns CDR1 SGHRS and CDR2 YFSETQ. V shed 4 bases and J shed 2 bases, with 5 bases lying between them. The length of the CDR3 is 12 residues. The CDR3 nucleotides read TGCGCCAGCAGCCGCAACACAGATACGCAGTATTTT. It codes for CASSRNTDTQYF.

This clone has just one count. The genes are TRBV28 and TRBJ1-2; 9 bases align to TRBD1. The CDR3 spans 16 residues. CDR1 is MDHEN, CDR2 SYDVKM, per germline. Losses at the gene ends were 4 bases for V and 4 bases for J; bases not matched to a gene: 10. The chain's CDR3 is CASSSAGTGKGYGYTF. CDR3 bases: TGTGCCAGCAGTTCCGCCGGGACAGGGAAGGGCTATGGCTACACCTTC.

The chain has TRBV6-5 and TRBJ1-2; D remains ambiguous. CDR1 and CDR2 from the germline V gene are MNHEY and SVGAGI. CDR3 length: 13 amino acids. Trimming stripped 6 bases from V and 7 bases from J, with 15 bases between. The CDR3: CASRDSDLFGYTF. CDR3 bases: TGTGCCAGCAGGGATTCGGACCTGTTTGGCTACACCTTC.

This sequence joins TRBV9 and TRBJ2-2, with 8 bases lining up with TRBD1. The CDR3 runs 15 residues. Germline V gives CDR1 SGDLS, CDR2 YYNGEE. V lost 2 bases to trimming and J lost 5 bases; unmatched junction nucleotides: 5. CDR3 protein: CASSVRTGRTGELFF. The CDR3 DNA sequence: TGTGCCAGCAGCGTCAGGACAGGGCGGACCGGGGAGCTGTTTTTT. The whole variable domain, filled in from reference TRBV9 and TRBJ2-2, reads DSGVTQTPKHLITATGQRVTLRCSPRSGDLSVYWYQQSLDQGLQFLIQYYNGEERAKGNILERFSAQQFPDLHSELNLSSLELGDSALYFCASSVRTGRTGELFFGEGSRLTVL.

In this sample, this clone turned up a few times. The CDR3 nucleotides read TGTGCCAGCAGCTCCGGTGTCGGGGATTCACCCCTCCACTTT. This translates into CASSSGVGDSPLHF. The rearrangement links TRBV5-4 to TRBJ1-6, with D uncertain. The CDR3 is 14 amino acids. V was clipped by 3 bases and J by 8 bases, with 12 bases between them. The V gene's germline CDR1 is SGHNT and CDR2 YYREEE (reference sequence). The full variable domain, with the rest looked up from reference TRBV5-4 and TRBJ1-6, is ETGVTQSPTHLIKTRGQQVTLRCSSQSGHNTVSWYQQALGQGPQFIFQYYREEENGRGNFPPRFSGLQFPNYSSELNVNALELDDSALYLCASSSGVGDSPLHFGNGTRLTVT.

In this sample, this clone turned up once. This sequence joins TRBV5-1 and TRBJ2-7; 7 positions match TRBD1. Trimming removed 1 base from V and 3 bases from J; junction bases left unmatched: 4. Germline V lookup: CDR1 SGHRS, CDR2 YFSETQ. This CDR3 has 14 residues. Here the CDR3 DNA reads TGCGCCAGCAGCTTGAAAGGGACAGACTACGAGCAGTACTTC. Translation: CASSLKGTDYEQYF.

In nucleotides, the CDR3 is TGTGCCACCAGCAGTGGACTAGCAGGGGAGACCCAGTACTTC. Protein sequence: CATSSGLAGETQYF. The chain is built from TRBV15 and TRBJ2-5; 8 bases line up with TRBD2. CDR1 and CDR2 from the germline V gene are LNHNV and YYDKDF (reference sequence). J was trimmed by 5 bases and V by 3 bases; bases with no gene match: 5. The CDR3 consists of 14 residues. The full variable domain, completed using reference TRBV15 and TRBJ2-5, is DAMVIQNPRYQVTQFGKPVTLSCSQTLNHNVMYWYQQKSSQAPKLLFHYYDKDFNNEADTPDNFQSRRPNTSFCFLDIRSPGLGDTAMYLCATSSGLAGETQYFGPGTRLLVL.

The chain joins TRBV27 to TRBJ2-7, with 12 bases that match TRBD2. The CDR3 length is 14 residues. Germline lookup yields CDR1 MNHEY and CDR2 SMNVEV (reference sequence). The V and J ends lost 6 bases and 6 bases, in that order; junction bases with no gene match: 6. This chain's CDR3 is CASSLLAGGLEQYF. The CDR3 DNA sequence: TGTGCCAGCAGCCTCCTAGCGGGGGGGCTCGAGCAGTACTTC.

This clone came up once. The rearrangement links TRBV5-6 to TRBJ1-1, with 8 positions matching TRBD1. The ends lost 2 bases at V and 0 bases at J; junction bases unmatched: 3. The CDR3 consists of 15 residues. Germline V lookup: CDR1 SGHDT, CDR2 YYEEEE. As DNA, the CDR3 is TGTGCCAGCAGCTTCTCGGACAGGGTGAACACTGAAGCTTTCTTT. Its protein product is CASSFSDRVNTEAFF.

This chain joins TRBV27 and TRBJ1-3; no clear D. V was cut by 0 bases and J by 0 bases, with 6 bases left in between. Germline V gene data show CDR1 as MNHEY and CDR2 as SMNVEV (reference sequence). The CDR3 is 15 residues long. The CDR3 bases are TGTGCCAGCAGTTTATCGTCAAGCTCTGGAAACACCATATATTTT. This encodes CASSLSSSSGNTIYF.

This chain links TRBV2 with TRBJ1-4; D perhaps matches TRBD1 (5 bases). There are 15 residues in the CDR3. Trimming shortened V by 10 bases and J by 7 bases, and 22 bases separated the two germline ends. Germline CDR1 and CDR2: SNHLY and FYNNEI. The CDR3 coding sequence is TGTGCCATCACCATTCGGGGGGTTGTTGGTGAAAAACTGTTTTTT. This gives the protein CAITIRGVVGEKLFF.

The chain carries TRBV19 and TRBJ2-2, with a tentative D call TRBD1 (6 bases). The V gene lost 5 bases and the J gene lost 3 bases, with 10 bases spanning the gap. CDR3 length: 14 amino acids. Per the germline V gene, CDR1 is LNHDA and CDR2 is SQIVND (reference sequence). CDR3 sequence (DNA): TGTGCCAGTAGTCCAGGGGCAGACACCGGGGAGCTGTTTTTT. Translated, it gives CASSPGADTGELFF. The entire variable domain, with the rest obtained from reference TRBV19 and TRBJ2-2, is as follows: DGGITQSPKYLFRKEGQNVTLSCEQNLNHDAMYWYRQDPGQGLRLIYYSQIVNDFQKGDIAEGYSVSREKKESFPLTVTSAQKNPTAFYLCASSPGADTGELFFGEGSRLTVL.

This clone showed up just a few times. J is TRBJ2-7 and V is TRBV15, with TRBD1 matching 8 bases. The junction had 6 bases not matched to a gene; V was cut back by 5 bases and J by 6 bases. Germline V gene sequence: CDR1 LNHNV, CDR2 YYDKDF (reference sequence). The CDR3 covers 13 residues. CDR3 amino acids: CATSGTTGGEQYF. The CDR3 nucleotides are TGTGCCACCAGCGGGACAACAGGGGGCGAGCAGTACTTC.

The chain uses TRBV18 and TRBJ2-3; 7 positions agree with TRBD2. Per the germline V gene, CDR1 is KGHSH and CDR2 is LQKENI. This CDR3 has 16 residues. The trim removed 4 bases at V and 3 bases at J, leaving 10 bases unmatched. Here the CDR3 reads CASSLLGGGVTDTQYF. CDR3 DNA: TGTGCCAGCTCACTCCTCGGTGGGGGGGTGACAGATACGCAGTATTTT. The full variable domain, completed using reference TRBV18 and TRBJ2-3, is NAGVMQNPRHLVRRRGQEARLRCSPMKGHSHVYWYRQLPEEGLKFMVYLQKENIIDESGMPKERFSAEFPKEGPSILRIQQVVRGDSAAYFCASSLLGGGVTDTQYFGPGTRLTVL.

The genes are TRBV11-1 and TRBJ2-1; D remains ambiguous. Deletions cut 2 bases from V and 8 bases from J, with 10 bases between. The CDR3 runs to 13 residues. CDR1 and CDR2 (germline): SGHAT, FQDESV (reference sequence). CDR3 coding DNA: TGTGCCAGCAGCTTAATAGTGGGCTATGAGCAGTTCTTC. It specifies CASSLIVGYEQFF.

The sample holds many counts of this clone. The V and J genes are TRBV5-6 and TRBJ1-2, with D unclear. In germline, CDR1 is SGHDT, CDR2 YYEEEE. Between the trimmed V and J ends, which lost 2 bases and 5 bases, there was a span of 7 bases. The CDR3 length is 12 residues. The CDR3 DNA is TGTGCCAGCAGCTTTAGGCAGTATGGCTACACCTTC. Amino acids: CASSFRQYGYTF.

This chain connects TRBV21-1 to TRBJ1-1; the table's D call, TRBD1, has no DNA check behind it. TRBV21-1 is recorded as a pseudogene. The CDR3 is 11 residues long. CDR3 bases: TGTGCCAGCAAAGACAGGGGTGAAGCTTTCTTT. Translation: CASKDRGEAFF.

The genes are TRBV5-6 and TRBJ2-7; D perhaps matches TRBD2 (6 bases). V lost 4 bases and J 7 bases, leaving 24 bases between the germline ends. The CDR3 has 16 residues. Germline V lookup: CDR1 SGHDT, CDR2 YYEEEE. CDR3 in amino acids: CASSPPGQGGSHEQYF. CDR3 sequence (DNA): TGTGCCAGCAGCCCCCCCGGGCAGGGAGGAAGCCATGAGCAGTACTTC.

CDR3 amino acids: CATSRRPVGQGAYEQYF. The CDR3 DNA follows: TGTGCCACCAGCAGACGACCCGTGGGACAGGGGGCCTACGAGCAGTACTTC. The rearrangement links TRBV15 to TRBJ2-7, with 11 bases identical to TRBD1. V lost 2 bases and J lost 2; bases outside the gene matches: 8. Germline CDR1 and CDR2: LNHNV and YYDKDF (reference sequence). The CDR3 has 17 amino acids.

CDR3 coding DNA: TGCGCCAGCAGCCCCCTTCCGACAGCTTCCTACGAGCAGTACTTC. Amino acids: CASSPLPTASYEQYF. The chain links TRBV5-1 to TRBJ2-7, with D possibly TRBD1 on 5 matching bases. Germline assignment: CDR1 SGHRS and CDR2 YFSETQ. There are 15 residues in the CDR3. Trimming took off 4 bases at V and 1 base at J, with 15 bases between the two ends.